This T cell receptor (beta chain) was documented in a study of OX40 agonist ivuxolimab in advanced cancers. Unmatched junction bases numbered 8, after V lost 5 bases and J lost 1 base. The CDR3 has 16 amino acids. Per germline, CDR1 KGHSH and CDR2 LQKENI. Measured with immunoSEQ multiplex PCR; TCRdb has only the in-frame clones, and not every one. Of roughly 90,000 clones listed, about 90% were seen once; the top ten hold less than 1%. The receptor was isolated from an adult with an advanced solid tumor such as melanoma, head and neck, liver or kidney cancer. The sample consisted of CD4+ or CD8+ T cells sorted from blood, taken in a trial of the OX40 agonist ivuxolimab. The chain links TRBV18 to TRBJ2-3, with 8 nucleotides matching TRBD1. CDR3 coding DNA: TGTGCCAGCTCAACCAGACAGGGGAAAGGCACAGATACGCAGTATTTT. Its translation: CASSTRQGKGTDTQYF.